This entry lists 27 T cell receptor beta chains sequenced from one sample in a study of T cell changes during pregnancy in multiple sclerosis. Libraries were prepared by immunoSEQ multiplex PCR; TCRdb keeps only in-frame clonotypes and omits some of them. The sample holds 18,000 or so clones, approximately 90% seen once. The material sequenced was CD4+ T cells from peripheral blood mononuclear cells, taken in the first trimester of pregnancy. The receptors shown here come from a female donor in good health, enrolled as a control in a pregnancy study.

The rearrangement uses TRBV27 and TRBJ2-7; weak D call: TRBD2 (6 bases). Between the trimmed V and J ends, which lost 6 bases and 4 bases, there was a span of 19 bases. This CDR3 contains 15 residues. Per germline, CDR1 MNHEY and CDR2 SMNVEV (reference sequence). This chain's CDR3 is CASRLEYGGWYEQYF. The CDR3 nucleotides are TGTGCCAGCAGGTTAGAGTACGGGGGTTGGTACGAGCAGTACTTC.

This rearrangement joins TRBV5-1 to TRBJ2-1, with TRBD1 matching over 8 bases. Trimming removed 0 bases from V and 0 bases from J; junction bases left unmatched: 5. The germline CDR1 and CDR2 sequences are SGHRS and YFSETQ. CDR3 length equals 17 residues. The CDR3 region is CASSLVRGPSSYNEQFF. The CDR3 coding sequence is TGCGCCAGCAGCTTGGTCAGGGGGCCTTCCTCCTACAATGAGCAGTTCTTC.

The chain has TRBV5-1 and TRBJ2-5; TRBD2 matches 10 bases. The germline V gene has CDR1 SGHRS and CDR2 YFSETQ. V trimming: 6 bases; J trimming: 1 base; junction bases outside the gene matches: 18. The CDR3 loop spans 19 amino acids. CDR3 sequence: CASTSRLAGTRGVQETQYF. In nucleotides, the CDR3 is TGCGCCAGCACCTCAAGACTAGCGGGTACCCGGGGGGTCCAAGAGACCCAGTACTTC.

CDR3 DNA sequence: TGTGCCAGCAGGCACCGCGGGCTAGCGGCAGGCACCGGGGAGCTGTTTTTT. Amino acid sequence: CASRHRGLAAGTGELFF. The chain is built from TRBV27 and TRBJ2-2; the match to TRBD2 covers 7 bases. There are 17 residues in the CDR3. Trimming cost V 6 bases and J 4 bases; bases outside gene matches: 14. The V gene's germline CDR1 is MNHEY and CDR2 SMNVEV (reference sequence).

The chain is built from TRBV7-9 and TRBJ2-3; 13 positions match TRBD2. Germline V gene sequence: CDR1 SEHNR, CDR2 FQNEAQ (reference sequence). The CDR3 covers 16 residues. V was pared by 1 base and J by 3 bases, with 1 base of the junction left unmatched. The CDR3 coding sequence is TGTGCCAGCAGCTTAGTGGGACTAGCGGGGACAGATACGCAGTATTTT. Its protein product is CASSLVGLAGTDTQYF.

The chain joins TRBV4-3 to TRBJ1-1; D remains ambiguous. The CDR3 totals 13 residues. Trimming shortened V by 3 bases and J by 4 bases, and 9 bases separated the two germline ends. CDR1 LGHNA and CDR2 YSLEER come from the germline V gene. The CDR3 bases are TGCGCCAGCAGCCAGGTCCCCAGCACTGAAGCTTTCTTT. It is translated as CASSQVPSTEAFF.

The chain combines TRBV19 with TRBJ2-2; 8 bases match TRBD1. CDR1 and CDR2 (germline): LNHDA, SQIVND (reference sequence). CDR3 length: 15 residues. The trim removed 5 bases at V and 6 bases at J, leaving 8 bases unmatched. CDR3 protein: CASSGRGPKAGELFF. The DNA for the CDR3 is TGTGCCAGTAGTGGCAGGGGGCCCAAGGCCGGGGAGCTGTTTTTT.

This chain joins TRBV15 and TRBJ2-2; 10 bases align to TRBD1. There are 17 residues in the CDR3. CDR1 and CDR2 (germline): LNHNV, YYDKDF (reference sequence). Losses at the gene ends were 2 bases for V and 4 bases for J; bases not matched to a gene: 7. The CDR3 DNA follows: TGTGCCACCAGCAGAACGACAGGGGGCGCAGGCACCGGGGAGCTGTTTTTT. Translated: CATSRTTGGAGTGELFF. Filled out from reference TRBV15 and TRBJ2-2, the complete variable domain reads DAMVIQNPRYQVTQFGKPVTLSCSQTLNHNVMYWYQQKSSQAPKLLFHYYDKDFNNEADTPDNFQSRRPNTSFCFLDIRSPGLGDTAMYLCATSRTTGGAGTGELFFGEGSRLTVL.

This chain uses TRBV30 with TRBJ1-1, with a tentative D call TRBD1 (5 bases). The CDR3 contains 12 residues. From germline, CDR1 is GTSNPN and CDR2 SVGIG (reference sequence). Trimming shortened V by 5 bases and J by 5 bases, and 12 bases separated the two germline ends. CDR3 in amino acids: CAWGGVRTEAFF. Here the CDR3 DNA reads TGTGCCTGGGGGGGGGTCAGGACTGAAGCTTTCTTT.

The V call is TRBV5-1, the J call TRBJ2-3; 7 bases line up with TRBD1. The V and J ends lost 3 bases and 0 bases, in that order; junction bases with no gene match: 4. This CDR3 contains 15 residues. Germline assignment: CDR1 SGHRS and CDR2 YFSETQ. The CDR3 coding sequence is TGCGCCAGCAGCTCAGGGGGAATTAGCACAGATACGCAGTATTTT. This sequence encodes CASSSGGISTDTQYF.

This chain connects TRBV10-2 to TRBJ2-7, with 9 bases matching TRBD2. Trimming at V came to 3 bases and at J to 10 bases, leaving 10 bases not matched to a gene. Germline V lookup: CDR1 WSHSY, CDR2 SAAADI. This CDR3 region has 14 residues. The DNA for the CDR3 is TGCGCCAGCAGTGACCACCCAGGCGGGGGGGCCCAGTACTTC. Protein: CASSDHPGGGAQYF.

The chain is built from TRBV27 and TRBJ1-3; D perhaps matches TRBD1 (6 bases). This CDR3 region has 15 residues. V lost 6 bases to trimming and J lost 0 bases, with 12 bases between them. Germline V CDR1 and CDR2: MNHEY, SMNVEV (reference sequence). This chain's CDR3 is CASRKQGYSGNTIYF. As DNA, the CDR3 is TGTGCCAGCAGGAAACAGGGATACTCTGGAAACACCATATATTTT.

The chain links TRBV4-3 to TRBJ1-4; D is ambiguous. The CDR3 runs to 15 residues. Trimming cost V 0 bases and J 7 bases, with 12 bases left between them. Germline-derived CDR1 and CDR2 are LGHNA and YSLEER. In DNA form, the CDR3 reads TGCGCCAGCAGCCAAGATAGGAACGCAGGTGAAAAACTGTTTTTT. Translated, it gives CASSQDRNAGEKLFF.

In DNA, the CDR3 is TGTGCCAGCAGCCCCCCTAGCGGGGTTGTGACCTACGAGCAGTACTTC. Its protein product is CASSPPSGVVTYEQYF. The chain has TRBV7-2 and TRBJ2-7, with 9 bases that match TRBD2. CDR1 and CDR2 (germline): SGHTA, FQGNSA. With V trimmed by 5 bases and J by 2 bases, 10 bases remained unmatched. The CDR3 has 16 amino acids.

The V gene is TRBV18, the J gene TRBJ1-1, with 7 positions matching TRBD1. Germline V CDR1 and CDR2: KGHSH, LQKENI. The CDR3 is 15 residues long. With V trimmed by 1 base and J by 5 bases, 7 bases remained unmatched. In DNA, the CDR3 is TGTGCCAGCTCACCACAGGGGGCGATGAGGACTGAAGCTTTCTTT. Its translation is CASSPQGAMRTEAFF.

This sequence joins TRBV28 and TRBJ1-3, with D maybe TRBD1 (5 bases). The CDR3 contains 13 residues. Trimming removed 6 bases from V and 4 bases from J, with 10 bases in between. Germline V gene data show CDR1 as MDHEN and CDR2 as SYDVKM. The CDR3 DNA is TGTGCCAGCAGGCAGGGATCCGGAAACACCATATATTTT. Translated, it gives CASRQGSGNTIYF.

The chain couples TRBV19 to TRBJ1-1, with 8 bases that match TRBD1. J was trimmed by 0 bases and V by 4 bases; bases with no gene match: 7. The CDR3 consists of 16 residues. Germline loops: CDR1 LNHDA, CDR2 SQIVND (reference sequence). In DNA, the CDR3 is TGTGCCAGTAGTAGACAGGGGCTTCCTTTGAACACTGAAGCTTTCTTT. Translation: CASSRQGLPLNTEAFF.

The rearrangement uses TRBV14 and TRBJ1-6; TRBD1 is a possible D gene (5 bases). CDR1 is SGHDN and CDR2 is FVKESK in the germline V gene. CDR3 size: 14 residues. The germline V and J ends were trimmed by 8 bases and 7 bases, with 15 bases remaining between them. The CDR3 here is CASRHAGGNSPLHF. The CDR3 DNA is TGTGCCAGCCGTCACGCGGGGGGGAATTCACCCCTCCACTTT.

The CDR3 spells CASSQRRGPQETQYF. The DNA for the CDR3 is TGCGCCAGCAGCCAACGGAGGGGGCCCCAAGAGACCCAGTACTTC. V usage is TRBV4-1 and J usage is TRBJ2-5, with D perhaps TRBD1 (7 bases). Germline V gives CDR1 MGHRA, CDR2 YSYEKL. The ends were cut back, 2 bases at V and 1 base at J, with 11 bases in the middle. The CDR3 contains 15 residues.

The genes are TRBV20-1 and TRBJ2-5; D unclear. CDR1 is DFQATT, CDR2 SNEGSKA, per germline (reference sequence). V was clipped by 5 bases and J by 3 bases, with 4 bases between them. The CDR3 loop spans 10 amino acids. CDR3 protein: CSAVKETQYF. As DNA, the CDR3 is TGCAGTGCTGTCAAAGAGACCCAGTACTTC.

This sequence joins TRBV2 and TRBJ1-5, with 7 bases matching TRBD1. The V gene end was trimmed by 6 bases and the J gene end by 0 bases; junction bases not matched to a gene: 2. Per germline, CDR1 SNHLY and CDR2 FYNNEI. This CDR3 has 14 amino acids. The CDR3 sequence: CASRGTDSNQPQHF. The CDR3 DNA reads TGTGCCAGCAGGGGGACAGATAGCAATCAGCCCCAGCATTTT.

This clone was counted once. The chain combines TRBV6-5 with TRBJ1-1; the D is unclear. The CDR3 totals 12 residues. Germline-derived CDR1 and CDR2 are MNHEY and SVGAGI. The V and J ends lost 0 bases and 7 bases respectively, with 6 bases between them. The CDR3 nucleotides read TGTGCCAGCAGTTACTCGGGGAGTGAAGCTTTCTTT. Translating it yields CASSYSGSEAFF.

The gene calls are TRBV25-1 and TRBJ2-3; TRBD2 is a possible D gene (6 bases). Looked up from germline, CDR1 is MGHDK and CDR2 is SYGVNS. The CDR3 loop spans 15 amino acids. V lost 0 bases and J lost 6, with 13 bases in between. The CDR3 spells CASSEYLALGDTQYF. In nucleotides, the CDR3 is TGTGCCAGCAGTGAATACCTAGCGCTGGGGGATACGCAGTATTTT.

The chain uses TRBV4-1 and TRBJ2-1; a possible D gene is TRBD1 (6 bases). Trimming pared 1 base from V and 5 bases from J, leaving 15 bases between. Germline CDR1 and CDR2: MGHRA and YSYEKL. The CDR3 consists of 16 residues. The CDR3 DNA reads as TGCGCCAGCAGCCAAGTTGAAGGGGGTTATGACAATGAGCAGTTCTTC. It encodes CASSQVEGGYDNEQFF.

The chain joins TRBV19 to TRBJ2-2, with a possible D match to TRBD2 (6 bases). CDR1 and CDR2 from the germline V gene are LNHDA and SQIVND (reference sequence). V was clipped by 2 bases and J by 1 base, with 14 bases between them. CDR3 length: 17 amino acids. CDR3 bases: TGTGCCAGTAGTATACGGGCGGGACCCTTGAACACCGGGGAGCTGTTTTTT. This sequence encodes CASSIRAGPLNTGELFF.

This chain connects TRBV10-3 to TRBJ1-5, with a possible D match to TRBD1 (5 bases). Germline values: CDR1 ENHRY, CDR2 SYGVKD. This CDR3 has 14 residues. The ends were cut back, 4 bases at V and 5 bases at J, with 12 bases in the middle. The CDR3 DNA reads TGTGCCATCAGTGGGGTAGGAGGGGATCAGCCCCAGCATTTT. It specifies CAISGVGGDQPQHF.

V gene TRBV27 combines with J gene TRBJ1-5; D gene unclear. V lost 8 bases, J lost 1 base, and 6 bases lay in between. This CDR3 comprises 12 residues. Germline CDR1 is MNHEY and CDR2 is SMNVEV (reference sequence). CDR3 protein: CASSGSNQPQHF. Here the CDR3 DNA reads TGTGCCAGCTCGGGAAGCAATCAGCCCCAGCATTTT.